The entry below gives a single T cell receptor beta chain sequence along with its context. MiXCR was run by TCRdb on the PCR reads, yielding one entry per CDR3 protein. Here the sample spans fewer than 350,000 distinct CDR3 sequences, about 20% being singletons. The sample belongs to a study of molecular identifiers for immune sequencing clone quantification. This CDR3 has 15 amino acids. V was shortened by 0 bases and J by 3 bases, with 12 bases between the two germline ends. Per the germline V gene, CDR1 is LGHNA and CDR2 is YSLEER. This TCR derives from a human donor in good health. Some libraries in this study had Jurkat cell RNA spiked in. This rearrangement joins TRBV4-3 to TRBJ2-7; no reliable D call. Input material: naive CD8+ T cells from blood, with Jurkat cell RNA spiked in. Subset of the sample: FACS-sorted CD8+CD4-CCR7+CD45RA+ naive T cells. The CDR3 region is CASSQDLGSFYEQYF. The DNA for the CDR3 is TGCGCCAGCAGCCAAGATCTAGGAAGCTTCTACGAGCAGTACTTC.